This entry is about one TCR beta chain. What it recognizes is unknown. The CDR3 spans 16 residues. Germline V gives CDR1 SNHLY, CDR2 FYNNEI. V lost 6 bases and J lost 1; bases outside the gene matches: 8. The data are from a study of molecular identifiers for immune sequencing clone quantification. Previously described methods with listed TCR primers produced the bulk TCR libraries. TCRdb used MiXCR to reprocess the PCR reads, holding one entry per CDR3 protein. This sample yields approximately 680,000 distinct CDR3 sequences, of which roughly 27% are seen a single time; approximately 0.75% belongs to the top ten. General study results and limits: Clones above 20 RNA copies contained over 97% of effector molecules and under 1% of naive molecules.

This receptor was identified in a human donor in good health. Some libraries in this study had Jurkat cell RNA spiked in. The specimen was naive CD8+ T cells from blood, with Jurkat cell RNA spiked in. The subset is: FACS-sorted CD8+CD4-CCR7+CD45RA+ naive T cells. The genes are TRBV2 and TRBJ2-3, with 9 bases lining up with TRBD2. In DNA form, the CDR3 reads TGTGCCAGCAGGCGACCTAGCGGGGAGGGCACAGATACGCAGTATTTT. Protein sequence: CASRRPSGEGTDTQYF.